A single sample is the source of the 23 T cell receptor beta chains below, sequenced in a study of cytomegalovirus exposure and HLA in healthy donors. Amplification used 60 Vbeta primers and 13 Jbeta primers. Assay: immunoSEQ multiplex PCR; the TCRdb copy retains only in-frame clones and omits some. Of 120,000 to 150,000 clones listed, 82% are singletons. The sequenced material came from PBMCs. The receptors were sampled from a male donor in good health and CMV-seronegative.

The chain carries TRBV4-1 and TRBJ2-1; D not resolved. V was cut by 2 bases and J by 7 bases, with 9 bases left in between. The CDR3 is 13 residues long. Looked up from germline, CDR1 is MGHRA and CDR2 is YSYEKL. The CDR3 sequence: CASSQPGLNEQFF. In nucleotides, the CDR3 is TGCGCCAGCAGCCAACCGGGTCTGAATGAGCAGTTCTTC.

The chain uses TRBV27 and TRBJ2-2, with 15 bases matching TRBD2. Unmatched junction bases numbered 9, after V lost 4 bases and J lost 6 bases. This CDR3 has 18 amino acids. Germline CDR1 and CDR2: MNHEY and SMNVEV (reference sequence). The CDR3 is CASSSPYGTSGRSGELFF. The CDR3 DNA is TGTGCCAGCAGTTCCCCATACGGGACTAGCGGGAGGTCCGGGGAGCTGTTTTTT.

The rearrangement links TRBV29-1 to TRBJ2-1; D perhaps matches TRBD1 (7 bases). The V end lost 7 bases, the J end lost 14 bases, and 18 bases lay between the germline ends. Germline loops: CDR1 SQVTM, CDR2 ANQGSEA. The CDR3 extends over 11 amino acids. The CDR3 here is CSERTGREEFF. The CDR3 coding sequence is TGCAGCGAGAGGACAGGCAGGGAGGAGTTCTTC.

This chain connects TRBV7-9 to TRBJ1-1, with D unresolved. CDR3 length: 15 residues. Trimming took 5 bases from V and 4 from J, leaving 17 bases between them. The germline V gene has CDR1 SEHNR and CDR2 FQNEAQ (reference sequence). This CDR3 reads CASSNPLGFGTEAFF. DNA of the CDR3: TGTGCCAGCAGCAACCCCCTAGGCTTCGGCACTGAAGCTTTCTTT.

The J gene is TRBJ1-2, the V gene TRBV5-4; no clear D. Trimming shortened V by 5 bases and J by 4 bases, and 9 bases separated the two germline ends. Germline loops: CDR1 SGHNT, CDR2 YYREEE (reference sequence). The CDR3 sequence is 12 residues long. The CDR3 nucleotides are TGTGCCAGCAGGAGGGCATTCTATGGCTACACCTTC. It yields the protein CASRRAFYGYTF.

The chain combines TRBV2 with TRBJ1-1, with a possible D match to TRBD1 (6 bases). Germline V gives CDR1 SNHLY, CDR2 FYNNEI. Trimming removed 10 bases at V and 5 bases at J, with 20 bases between. The CDR3 has 14 amino acids. CDR3 bases: TGTGCCACAACGCTACAGGGAATGGGGACTGAAGCTTTCTTT. The encoded protein is CATTLQGMGTEAFF.

As regards this clone: Other nucleotide sequences from this sample produce the same CDR3. The V call is TRBV7-3, the J call TRBJ2-3; D remains ambiguous. Trimming left V 5 bases short and J 6 bases short, with 9 bases between. CDR1 is SGHTA and CDR2 is FQGTGA in the germline V gene. The CDR3 is 12 amino acids. The CDR3 reads CASSPSGDTQYF. CDR3 sequence (DNA): TGTGCCAGCAGCCCCTCCGGGGATACGCAGTATTTT. Supplemented by reference TRBV7-3 and TRBJ2-3, the full variable domain reads GAGVSQTPSNKVTEKGKYVELRCDPISGHTALYWYRQSLGQGPEFLIYFQGTGAADDSGLPNDRFFAVRPEGSVSTLKIQRTERGDSAVYLCASSPSGDTQYFGPGTRLTVL.

This chain links TRBV5-5 with TRBJ2-2; D is ambiguous. The CDR3 loop spans 13 amino acids. Trimming took 0 bases from V and 6 from J, leaving 6 bases between them. The V gene's germline CDR1 is SGHKS and CDR2 YYEKEE (reference sequence). The CDR3 here is CASSLGASGELFF. CDR3 DNA: TGTGCCAGCAGCTTGGGCGCGTCCGGGGAGCTGTTTTTT.

CDR3 loop: CASSPTGVQETQYF. CDR3 DNA: TGTGCCAGCAGTCCCACAGGGGTACAAGAGACCCAGTACTTC. The genes are TRBV28 and TRBJ2-5; 7 bases agree with TRBD1. The V gene's germline CDR1 is MDHEN and CDR2 SYDVKM. Trimming cost V 5 bases and J 2 bases; bases outside gene matches: 5. CDR3 size: 14 residues.

The chain uses TRBV18 and TRBJ2-3; 8 bases line up with TRBD1. Germline CDR1 KGHSH, CDR2 LQKENI. With 5 bases clipped from V and 1 base from J, the junction kept 5 bases outside the gene matches. This CDR3 has 15 amino acids. CDR3 residues: CASSGQGRGTDTQYF. The CDR3 DNA reads TGTGCCAGCTCAGGACAGGGCAGGGGCACAGATACGCAGTATTTT.

The chain employs TRBV5-5 and TRBJ2-7, with 9 bases aligning to TRBD1. The CDR3 runs to 15 residues. The germline V gene encodes CDR1 SGHKS and CDR2 YYEKEE (reference sequence). Germline trimming cut 3 bases from V and 4 bases from J; bases unmatched to any gene: 8. The CDR3 sequence: CASSWAAGTGYEQYF. CDR3 in DNA: TGTGCCAGCAGCTGGGCCGCCGGGACAGGGTACGAGCAGTACTTC. Full variable domain (outside the CDR3, taken from reference TRBV5-5 and TRBJ2-7): DAGVTQSPTHLIKTRGQQVTLRCSPISGHKSVSWYQQVLGQGPQFIFQYYEKEERGRGNFPDRFSARQFPNYSSELNVNALLLGDSALYLCASSWAAGTGYEQYFGPGTRLTVT.

This chain connects TRBV15 to TRBJ2-7, with 10 bases that match TRBD2. Trimming at V came to 4 bases and at J to 2 bases, leaving 5 bases not matched to a gene. The germline V gene has CDR1 LNHNV and CDR2 YYDKDF (reference sequence). The CDR3 loop spans 15 amino acids. CDR3 in DNA: TGTGCCACCAGCACGGGGACTAGCGAGGCCTACGAGCAGTACTTC. Translation gives CATSTGTSEAYEQYF.

The V call is TRBV15, the J call TRBJ1-5; weak D call: TRBD1 (6 bases). The CDR3 extends over 14 amino acids. Trimming took 0 bases from V and 7 from J, leaving 10 bases between them. Germline V gene data show CDR1 as LNHNV and CDR2 as YYDKDF (reference sequence). CDR3 protein: CATSRDQRGQPQHF. The CDR3 bases are TGTGCCACCAGCAGAGATCAAAGGGGGCAGCCCCAGCATTTT.

This rearrangement joins TRBV16 to TRBJ2-1; D is uncertain. From germline, CDR1 is KGHSY and CDR2 FQNENV. Trimming took off 4 bases at V and 7 bases at J, with 14 bases between the two ends. This CDR3 contains 14 residues. CDR3 DNA: TGTGCCAGCAGCCCGAATGTTGTAGCAAATGAGCAGTTCTTC. This translates into CASSPNVVANEQFF.

V usage is TRBV15 and J usage is TRBJ2-1, with D perhaps matching TRBD2 (6 bases). Deletions cut 0 bases from V and 6 bases from J, with 15 bases between. Germline values: CDR1 LNHNV, CDR2 YYDKDF (reference sequence). This CDR3 contains 16 residues. CDR3 in DNA: TGTGCCACCAGCAGAGATCCTGGGGGAGGATCCAATGAGCAGTTCTTC. It is translated as CATSRDPGGGSNEQFF.

The V gene is TRBV4-3, the J gene TRBJ2-5, with D possibly TRBD2 on 5 matching bases. This CDR3 has 16 amino acids. Germline CDR1 LGHNA, CDR2 YSLEER. Trimming took off 2 bases at V and 11 bases at J, with 24 bases between the two ends. The CDR3 DNA follows: TGCGCCAGCAGCCAAACTATAGCGTCTGGCCTACGAGAGCAGTACTTC. It encodes CASSQTIASGLREQYF.

This clone was seen only once. The chain has TRBV10-3 and TRBJ2-7; no clear D gene. V lost 0 bases and J lost 5, with 14 bases in between. Germline assignment: CDR1 ENHRY and CDR2 SYGVKD. CDR3 length equals 15 residues. CDR3 nucleotide sequence: TGTGCCATCAGTGAGTCGCGGATTGCACTCGACGAGCAGTACTTC. Its translation is CAISESRIALDEQYF.

The V gene is TRBV6-1, the J gene TRBJ1-1, with D possibly being TRBD1 (5 bases). The CDR3 is 15 residues long. Trimming cost V 6 bases and J 2 bases, with 16 bases left between them. Germline V gives CDR1 MNHNS, CDR2 SASEGT. CDR3 sequence: CASRGGEGLNTEAFF. CDR3 nucleotides: TGTGCCAGCAGGGGGGGGGAGGGACTTAACACTGAAGCTTTCTTT.

The gene calls are TRBV11-2 and TRBJ2-5; a possible D gene is TRBD1 (5 bases). Germline V gene data show CDR1 as SGHAT and CDR2 as FQNNGV. Deletions cut 2 bases from V and 5 bases from J, with 12 bases between. The CDR3 runs to 14 residues. In DNA form, the CDR3 reads TGTGCCAGCAGCTTAATAGGGGCCTTGGAGACCCAGTACTTC. It is translated as CASSLIGALETQYF.

The chain couples TRBV7-9 to TRBJ2-5; 7 bases map to TRBD1. Germline V gives CDR1 SEHNR, CDR2 FQNEAQ (reference sequence). This CDR3 contains 15 residues. V shed 5 bases, J shed 5 bases, and the junction held 11 bases outside the gene matches. The CDR3 DNA follows: TGTGCCAGCAGCCCCCGACAGGGTTTGGTGGAGACCCAGTACTTC. Its translation is CASSPRQGLVETQYF.

V usage is TRBV6-5 and J usage is TRBJ2-3; D is possibly TRBD2 (6 bases). The V end lost 6 bases, the J end lost 4 bases, and 14 bases lay between the germline ends. The CDR3 covers 14 residues. Germline loops: CDR1 MNHEY, CDR2 SVGAGI. The CDR3 DNA sequence: TGTGCCAGCAGCTCCGGGAGTTTGCCAGATACGCAGTATTTT. Its protein is CASSSGSLPDTQYF.

This clone was detected once. This sequence joins TRBV21-1 and TRBJ1-5; the D call of TRBD1 is as the table states it, not checked on the DNA. TRBV21-1 is recorded as a pseudogene. This CDR3 spans 17 amino acids. Written as DNA, the CDR3 is TGTGCCAGAAGCAGACGGGACAGAGAATATAGCAATCAGCCCCAGCATTTT. Translating gives CARSRRDREYSNQPQHF.

This clone was found once. The genes are TRBV7-6 and TRBJ2-2; 10 nucleotides agree with TRBD2. This CDR3 region has 15 residues. The germline CDR1 and CDR2 sequences are SGHVS and FNYEAQ. With V trimmed by 5 bases and J by 6 bases, 6 bases remained unmatched. The CDR3 DNA reads as TGTGCCAGCAGCCCGGAGCGGGAGGGGTCCGGGGAGCTGTTTTTT. The encoded protein is CASSPEREGSGELFF.